Following are 32 T cell receptor beta chains from one sample sequenced in a study of cytomegalovirus exposure and HLA in healthy donors. Sequenced by immunoSEQ multiplex PCR; TCRdb stores in-frame clones only, minus some. The table includes 75,000 to 85,000 clones, approximately 91% detected once. The sequenced sample consisted of PBMCs. The receptors were sampled from a man aged 25 to 40 in good health and CMV-seronegative.

This clone was seen just once. This sequence joins TRBV7-8 and TRBJ1-5, with 11 positions matching TRBD1. Germline values: CDR1 SGHVS, CDR2 FQNEAQ. Trimming removed 1 base from V and 4 bases from J; junction bases left unmatched: 9. This CDR3 comprises 18 residues. The chain's CDR3 is CASSLGPGTGGDNQPQHF. CDR3 bases: TGTGCCAGCAGCTTAGGTCCCGGGACAGGGGGGGATAATCAGCCCCAGCATTTT.

The chain links TRBV5-6 to TRBJ1-1, with D maybe TRBD1 (6 bases). The CDR3 contains 14 residues. V dropped 4 bases and J dropped 0 bases, with 10 bases sitting between them. From germline, CDR1 is SGHDT and CDR2 YYEEEE. The DNA for the CDR3 is TGTGCCAGCAGCCAGGGGATTTTGAACACTGAAGCTTTCTTT. Encoded protein: CASSQGILNTEAFF.

This clone appeared a single time. This chain links TRBV14 with TRBJ2-7, with 9 bases lining up with TRBD2. The V and J ends lost 4 bases and 7 bases, in that order; junction bases with no gene match: 5. Germline values: CDR1 SGHDN, CDR2 FVKESK. The CDR3 runs to 13 residues. Written as DNA, the CDR3 is TGTGCCAGCAGCCTGGTCAGCGGGAGGGAGCAGTACTTC. Translated: CASSLVSGREQYF.

The chain joins TRBV18 to TRBJ2-1; 8 nucleotides align to TRBD2. With V trimmed by 0 bases and J by 9 bases, 1 base remained unmatched. Germline V gene sequence: CDR1 KGHSH, CDR2 LQKENI. This CDR3 contains 13 residues. The CDR3 coding sequence is TGTGCCAGCTCACCACCGAGCGGGAGTGAGCAGTTCTTC. Protein product: CASSPPSGSEQFF.

The rearrangement links TRBV6-5 to TRBJ1-5, with 7 bases that match TRBD1. J was trimmed by 5 bases and V by 3 bases; bases with no gene match: 1. This CDR3 has 13 residues. Germline V lookup: CDR1 MNHEY, CDR2 SVGAGI. DNA of the CDR3: TGTGCCAGCAGTTATGACAGGGATCAGCCCCAGCATTTT. This gives the protein CASSYDRDQPQHF.

The CDR3 sequence: CASSLKPGGGHQPQHF. CDR3 coding DNA: TGTGCCAGCAGTTTAAAACCAGGGGGCGGCCATCAGCCCCAGCATTTT. The V gene is TRBV28, the J gene TRBJ1-5, with 8 bases aligning to TRBD1. Germline values: CDR1 MDHEN, CDR2 SYDVKM. Losses at the gene ends were 2 bases for V and 5 bases for J; bases not matched to a gene: 8. This CDR3 has 16 amino acids.

J is TRBJ2-2 and V is TRBV7-9; 8 bases fit TRBD1. The CDR3 is 16 residues long. Looked up from germline, CDR1 is SEHNR and CDR2 is FQNEAQ (reference sequence). V gave up 5 bases and J gave up 6 bases; unmatched junction bases: 11. DNA of the CDR3: TGTGCCAGCAGCACTACAGGGGGTGTTATCGCCGGGGAGCTGTTTTTT. As protein: CASSTTGGVIAGELFF. Using reference TRBV7-9 and TRBJ2-2 for the parts outside the CDR3, the full variable domain is DTGVSQNPRHKITKRGQNVTFRCDPISEHNRLYWYRQTLGQGPEFLTYFQNEAQLEKSRLLSDRFSAERPKGSFSTLEIQRTEQGDSAMYLCASSTTGGVIAGELFFGEGSRLTVL.

The gene calls are TRBV5-4 and TRBJ1-2; a possible D gene is TRBD1 (6 bases). Trimming took 1 base from V and 5 from J, leaving 15 bases between them. There are 15 residues in the CDR3. Germline CDR1 and CDR2: SGHNT and YYREEE (reference sequence). CDR3 DNA: TGTGCCAGCAGCTTGAGAGGGACACTTCCTTATGGCTACACCTTC. Translation gives CASSLRGTLPYGYTF.

The J gene is TRBJ1-4, the V gene TRBV15; TRBD1 might be the D (5 bases). Trimming took off 3 bases at V and 8 bases at J, with 13 bases between the two ends. Germline V gene data show CDR1 as LNHNV and CDR2 as YYDKDF (reference sequence). CDR3 length: 14 residues. The CDR3 bases are TGTGCCACCAGCAGGGGCAGGGAGGTGGAAAAACTGTTTTTT. As protein: CATSRGREVEKLFF.

The genes are TRBV18 and TRBJ2-7, with a tentative D call TRBD2 (6 bases). The V end was cut by 5 bases, the J end by 2 bases, with 10 bases between. The V gene's germline CDR1 is KGHSH and CDR2 LQKENI. The CDR3 has 13 amino acids. The chain's CDR3 is CASSGTAAYEQYF. CDR3 DNA: TGTGCCAGCTCAGGGACTGCAGCCTACGAGCAGTACTTC.

This chain connects TRBV19 to TRBJ1-6; 7 bases agree with TRBD1. The trim removed 7 bases at V and 6 bases at J, leaving 3 bases unmatched. Germline CDR1 reads LNHDA; CDR2 reads SQIVND (reference sequence). The CDR3 is 13 residues long. CDR3 bases: TGTGCCAGTAACCCAGGGGGTAATTCACCCCTCCACTTT. This gives the protein CASNPGGNSPLHF.

The sample holds one count of this clone. J is TRBJ1-1 and V is TRBV18; D is unclear. The V end lost 6 bases, the J end lost 1 base, and 9 bases lay between the germline ends. Per germline, CDR1 KGHSH and CDR2 LQKENI. The CDR3 sequence is 13 residues long. The CDR3 DNA is TGTGCCAGCTCTCCAGACAAGAACACTGAAGCTTTCTTT. As protein: CASSPDKNTEAFF.

The chain carries TRBV28 and TRBJ2-1; D remains ambiguous. Germline V gives CDR1 MDHEN, CDR2 SYDVKM. This CDR3 has 14 amino acids. V gave up 5 bases and J gave up 1 base, with 9 bases separating them. CDR3 nucleotides: TGTGCCAGCAGTACCAGTCCGTCCTACAATGAGCAGTTCTTC. Translated: CASSTSPSYNEQFF.

This chain connects TRBV5-8 to TRBJ2-2; 8 bases are a match to TRBD1. In germline, CDR1 is SGHTS, CDR2 YDEGEE. J gave up 0 bases and V 2 bases, and 3 bases lay outside the gene matches. This CDR3 spans 16 amino acids. The CDR3 sequence: CASSLPGQANTGELFF. The DNA for the CDR3 is TGTGCCAGCAGCTTACCGGGACAGGCGAACACCGGGGAGCTGTTTTTT.

The CDR3 nucleotides read TGCGCCAGCAGTGAGCCGGGACTAGCGGGGGGTAAAGATACGCAGTATTTT. This translates into CASSEPGLAGGKDTQYF. The gene calls are TRBV10-1 and TRBJ2-3; 15 bases align to TRBD2. The CDR3 loop spans 17 amino acids. Germline CDR1 is WNHNN and CDR2 is SYGVQD (reference sequence). After removal of 2 bases from V and 5 bases from J, the junction contained 5 bases not matched to a gene.

This sequence joins TRBV7-6 and TRBJ2-1; TRBD1 is a possible D gene (6 bases). Per the germline V gene, CDR1 is SGHVS and CDR2 is FNYEAQ. The CDR3 sequence is 16 residues long. Trimming took 1 base from V and 0 from J, leaving 10 bases between them. The CDR3 coding sequence is TGTGCCAGCAGCTTAGAACAGGGAAGCTCCTACAATGAGCAGTTCTTC. As protein: CASSLEQGSSYNEQFF.

This clone was found once. V usage is TRBV2 and J usage is TRBJ2-7, with 8 bases aligning to TRBD1. With V trimmed by 5 bases and J by 4 bases, 10 bases remained unmatched. CDR1 SNHLY and CDR2 FYNNEI come from the germline V gene. This CDR3 is built from 15 residues. This CDR3 reads CASSHTGTGNYEQYF. DNA for the CDR3: TGTGCCAGCAGTCATACCGGGACAGGCAATTACGAGCAGTACTTC. The full variable domain, with the rest looked up from reference TRBV2 and TRBJ2-7, is EPEVTQTPSHQVTQMGQEVILRCVPISNHLYFYWYRQILGQKVEFLVSFYNNEISEKSEIFDDQFSVERPDGSNFTLKIRSTKLEDSAMYFCASSHTGTGNYEQYFGPGTRLTVT.

The chain uses TRBV25-1 and TRBJ2-2, with D uncertain. The germline V gene encodes CDR1 MGHDK and CDR2 SYGVNS. V was shortened by 3 bases and J by 1 base, with 9 bases between the two germline ends. The CDR3 totals 15 residues. CDR3 nucleotides: TGTGCCAGCAGTGAGGGCAGGAAGAACACCGGGGAGCTGTTTTTT. Protein product: CASSEGRKNTGELFF.

The genes are TRBV6-6 and TRBJ1-1; tentative D call: TRBD1 (6 bases). V was clipped by 6 bases and J by 2 bases, with 13 bases between them. The germline V gene encodes CDR1 MNHNY and CDR2 SVGAGI (reference sequence). The CDR3 contains 14 residues. CDR3 bases: TGTGCCAGCAGCTCAGGGGCGACTAACACTGAAGCTTTCTTT. Its translation: CASSSGATNTEAFF.

V usage is TRBV5-1 and J usage is TRBJ2-1, with 11 bases that match TRBD2. Per germline, CDR1 SGHRS and CDR2 YFSETQ. The CDR3 sequence is 19 residues long. Unmatched junction bases numbered 10, after V lost 2 bases and J lost 0 bases. The CDR3 reads CASSFGLAGGPSSYNEQFF. CDR3 DNA sequence: TGCGCCAGCAGCTTCGGTCTAGCGGGGGGTCCTAGCTCCTACAATGAGCAGTTCTTC. Full variable domain (missing parts from reference TRBV5-1 and TRBJ2-1): KAGVTQTPRYLIKTRGQQVTLSCSPISGHRSVSWYQQTPGQGLQFLFEYFSETQRNKGNFPGRFSGRQFSNSRSEMNVSTLELGDSALYLCASSFGLAGGPSSYNEQFFGPGTRLTVL.

V and J are TRBV5-4 and TRBJ1-2, with D maybe TRBD1 (5 bases). This CDR3 is 13 amino acids long. The germline CDR1 and CDR2 sequences are SGHNT and YYREEE (reference sequence). The V end was cut by 9 bases, the J end by 6 bases, with 18 bases between. CDR3 region: CATHNNVRDGYTF. In DNA form, the CDR3 reads TGTGCCACCCATAACAACGTCAGGGATGGCTACACCTTC. The full variable domain, with the rest looked up from reference TRBV5-4 and TRBJ1-2, is ETGVTQSPTHLIKTRGQQVTLRCSSQSGHNTVSWYQQALGQGPQFIFQYYREEENGRGNFPPRFSGLQFPNYSSELNVNALELDDSALYLCATHNNVRDGYTFGSGTRLTVV.

This chain links TRBV28 with TRBJ2-7; TRBD2 aligns across 14 bases. Germline CDR1 MDHEN, CDR2 SYDVKM. The ends lost 2 bases at V and 6 bases at J; junction bases unmatched: 6. CDR3 length: 16 residues. CDR3 DNA sequence: TGTGCCAGCAGTTTAAGGACTAGCGGGAGGAGTGGCGAGCAGTACTTC. Amino acids: CASSLRTSGRSGEQYF. The full variable domain, with the rest looked up from reference TRBV28 and TRBJ2-7, is DVKVTQSSRYLVKRTGEKVFLECVQDMDHENMFWYRQDPGLGLRLIYFSYDVKMKEKGDIPEGYSVSREKKERFSLILESASTNQTSMYLCASSLRTSGRSGEQYFGPGTRLTVT.

This chain uses TRBV6-6 with TRBJ1-6, with a possible D match to TRBD1 (5 bases). Trimming stripped 2 bases from V and 8 bases from J, with 10 bases between. This CDR3 contains 14 residues. CDR1 is MNHNY, CDR2 SVGAGI, per germline (reference sequence). The CDR3 coding sequence is TGTGCCAGCAGTTACAGAGACAGATATTCACCCCTCCACTTT. Its translation is CASSYRDRYSPLHF.

The chain is built from TRBV5-1 and TRBJ2-3; TRBD2 matches at 9 bases. This CDR3 contains 16 residues. V lost 3 bases to trimming and J lost 5 bases; unmatched junction nucleotides: 10. CDR1 SGHRS and CDR2 YFSETQ come from the germline V gene. The CDR3 coding sequence is TGCGCCAGCAGCTCGTTAGCGGGGGCGGGGAGAGATACGCAGTATTTT. It yields the protein CASSSLAGAGRDTQYF.

The chain is built from TRBV2 and TRBJ1-6; D unclear. CDR3 length: 13 residues. CDR1 and CDR2 from the germline V gene are SNHLY and FYNNEI. Trimming took off 6 bases at V and 7 bases at J, with 10 bases between the two ends. The CDR3 bases are TGTGCCAGCAGAGATGCAGGAAATTCACCCCTCCACTTT. This translates into CASRDAGNSPLHF.

The chain uses TRBV19 and TRBJ1-1, with 7 nucleotides matching TRBD1. Per the germline V gene, CDR1 is LNHDA and CDR2 is SQIVND (reference sequence). The V and J ends lost 5 bases and 6 bases, in that order; junction bases with no gene match: 9. The length of the CDR3 is 14 residues. The CDR3: CASSVTVTGPEAFF. In DNA form, the CDR3 reads TGTGCCAGTAGTGTTACCGTGACAGGGCCTGAAGCTTTCTTT.

The V and J genes are TRBV7-3 and TRBJ2-1; 9 bases map to TRBD2. Germline assignment: CDR1 SGHTA and CDR2 FQGTGA. J gave up 7 bases and V 1 base, and 5 bases lay outside the gene matches. This CDR3 spans 15 amino acids. The CDR3 DNA follows: TGTGCCAGCAGCTTAATAGCGGGAGCCCAGAATGAGCAGTTCTTC. It specifies CASSLIAGAQNEQFF.

A single count supports this clone. This chain joins TRBV19 and TRBJ1-5; 7 nucleotides line up with TRBD1. The CDR3 consists of 14 residues. The germline gives CDR1 LNHDA, CDR2 SQIVND (reference sequence). With 6 bases clipped from V and 4 bases from J, the junction kept 6 bases outside the gene matches. Here the CDR3 reads CASSAGTANQPQHF. CDR3 coding DNA: TGTGCCAGTAGCGCAGGGACAGCGAATCAGCCCCAGCATTTT.

This clone appeared a few times. The V and J genes are TRBV18 and TRBJ1-1; a weak D match, TRBD1 (6 bases). There are 13 residues in the CDR3. The ends were cut back, 6 bases at V and 4 bases at J, with 12 bases in the middle. Germline loops: CDR1 KGHSH, CDR2 LQKENI. CDR3 DNA sequence: TGTGCCAGCTCCGGGGGGGGCTCCACTGAAGCTTTCTTT. Translating it yields CASSGGGSTEAFF.

The chain links TRBV7-9 to TRBJ2-1; 7 bases match TRBD2. The CDR3 sequence is 16 residues long. V shed 5 bases and J 5 bases; nucleotides not matched to a gene: 12. Germline values: CDR1 SEHNR, CDR2 FQNEAQ (reference sequence). In nucleotides, the CDR3 is TGTGCCAGCAGCCCGCTATGGGCGGGAGCACACAATGAGCAGTTCTTC. Its protein product is CASSPLWAGAHNEQFF.

The chain carries TRBV21-1 and TRBJ2-2; TRBD2 was called by the table and not checked on the DNA. TRBV21-1 is a pseudogene. The CDR3 length is 14 residues. DNA of the CDR3: TGTGCCAGCCCGGGGAGGGGAAGCACCGGGGAGCTGTTTTTT. Translation gives CASPGRGSTGELFF.

V gene TRBV28 combines with J gene TRBJ2-5; 9 positions match TRBD2. This CDR3 region has 14 residues. Trimming cost V 7 bases and J 8 bases; bases outside gene matches: 11. Germline V gene lookup returns CDR1 MDHEN and CDR2 SYDVKM. The CDR3 coding sequence is TGTGCCAGCAACGAGCGGGGGGACGTGAATACCCAGTACTTC. It is translated as CASNERGDVNTQYF.